The 7 T cell receptor beta chains listed next were all sequenced from one sample in a study of shared clonotypes between healthy human individuals. Clones were read by immunoSEQ multiplex PCR, and TCRdb kept only the in-frame ones, dropping some. The data hold roughly 2.6 million clones, with about 92% observed a single time. The sequencing input was naive CD4+ T cells sorted from blood. As for subset: CD45RA+ positively selected. The receptors here all came from a man younger than 35 in good health.

V gene TRBV29-1 combines with J gene TRBJ2-3, with 7 bases lining up with TRBD1. Germline values: CDR1 SQVTM, CDR2 ANQGSEA. This CDR3 spans 13 amino acids. The V and J ends lost 0 bases and 3 bases, in that order; junction bases with no gene match: 0. CDR3 bases: TGCAGCGTTGAAGAGACAGGGACAGATACGCAGTATTTT. Encoded protein: CSVEETGTDTQYF.

Points on this clone: Other DNA sequences in the sample encode the same CDR3. The CDR3 region is CASSRGTNEKLFF. DNA for the CDR3: TGTGCCAGCAGCCGCGGGACTAATGAAAAACTGTTTTTT. This chain connects TRBV6-5 to TRBJ1-4, with D hard to call. The CDR3 extends over 13 amino acids. The germline V gene encodes CDR1 MNHEY and CDR2 SVGAGI. V dropped 6 bases and J dropped 2 bases, with 7 bases sitting between them.

The chain is built from TRBV10-2 and TRBJ2-4; a weak D match, TRBD1 (5 bases). The CDR3 has 17 amino acids. V lost 6 bases, J lost 1 base, and 19 bases lay in between. Germline CDR1 is WSHSY and CDR2 is SAAADI. CDR3 region: CASSALEAGNAKNIQYF. The CDR3 nucleotides are TGCGCCAGCAGCGCCCTCGAGGCAGGGAATGCCAAAAACATTCAGTACTTC.

This clone was seen just once. The CDR3 region is CASSSQGLGEETQYF. The CDR3 nucleotides are TGTGCCAGTAGCTCACAGGGGCTGGGGGAAGAGACCCAGTACTTC. The gene calls are TRBV19 and TRBJ2-5; 7 bases agree with TRBD1. Unmatched junction bases numbered 10, after V lost 6 bases and J lost 3 bases. The germline V gene has CDR1 LNHDA and CDR2 SQIVND (reference sequence). The CDR3 loop spans 15 amino acids. The whole variable domain, filled in from reference TRBV19 and TRBJ2-5, reads DGGITQSPKYLFRKEGQNVTLSCEQNLNHDAMYWYRQDPGQGLRLIYYSQIVNDFQKGDIAEGYSVSREKKESFPLTVTSAQKNPTAFYLCASSSQGLGEETQYFGPGTRLLVL.

The chain has TRBV7-9 and TRBJ1-3; unclear D gene. The CDR3 covers 12 residues. Trimming left V 2 bases short and J 5 bases short, with 4 bases between. Per the germline V gene, CDR1 is SEHNR and CDR2 is FQNEAQ (reference sequence). The CDR3 region is CASSLNRNTIYF. For the CDR3, the DNA is TGTGCCAGCAGCTTAAACAGAAACACCATATATTTT.

J is TRBJ2-7 and V is TRBV6-6; 11 bases align to TRBD2. CDR1 is MNHNY, CDR2 SVGAGI, per germline (reference sequence). This CDR3 is built from 13 residues. V was clipped by 10 bases and J by 4 bases; unmatched bases: 6. CDR3 protein: CATLAGGGYEQYF. In DNA form, the CDR3 reads TGTGCCACCCTAGCGGGGGGCGGATACGAGCAGTACTTC.

The chain combines TRBV5-6 with TRBJ2-7; 7 bases are shared with TRBD2. V lost 0 bases, J lost 7 bases, and 7 bases stayed unmatched. Germline V gene lookup returns CDR1 SGHDT and CDR2 YYEEEE. The CDR3 has 14 residues. This CDR3 is CASSLVAGVIEQYF. CDR3 DNA sequence: TGTGCCAGCAGCTTGGTTGCGGGGGTCATTGAGCAGTACTTC.